This TCR beta chain came from a study of blood T cell repertoires in COVID-19 (dated by TCRdb to 2018 to 2021). At the level of the whole study: Samples covering the acute and convalescent phases of COVID-19 were provided by collaborators in the United States, Italy and Spain. The prospective study material was composed of cDNA or gDNA derived from T cells, B-cell-depleted T cells, or PBMCs. Subjects who had been exposed to COVID-19, were actively infected with it, or had recovered from it provided the deeply sampled blood TCRbeta repertoires that made up the dataset. The repertoires were released in a freely available public database meant as a resource for research on the immune response to SARS-CoV-2. Samples were obtained from the ongoing ImmuneRACE study (first 160 participants) and from over 1,000 subjects provided by 6 global collaborators. Sample metadata almost always included a de-identified subject ID, COVID-19 status, age in years and sex. Where available, HLA class I and class II types were taken from metadata supplied by the sample provider and were not determined by assay-based typing.

The germline V gene sets CDR1 to SGHRS and CDR2 to YFSETQ. Reading from cysteine to phenylalanine, the CDR3 counts 15 amino acids. Left in the record is the CDR3 DNA by itself, 45 bases read in frame from the first base. From V the trimming removes 4 bases and from J it removes 6 bases, while the gene matches leave 9 bases of the junction unaccounted for. The immunoSEQ Assay, a bias-controlled multiplex PCR, was used to amplify TCRbeta CDR3 regions from genomic DNA. In the source study's methods: Within the assay, amplification of reference gene primers was used to estimate how many nucleated cells each sample contained. Sequence reads were collapsed and filtered to measure the absolute abundance of every unique TCRbeta CDR3 rearrangement. Productive Simpson clonality was computed per sample as the square root of Simpson's diversity index over productive rearrangements. Held by TCRdb, this immuneACCESS table contains in-frame sequences only and omits some clones. Under half of the omission traces to an unresolved V gene where checked; the cause of the rest is unknown. V, J and clone size reflect that table, while D and trimming were determined from the DNA. This sample is represented by some 170,000 clones; approximately 89% of them were singletons. The ten largest account for approximately 8% of the sample.

Worth noting for this clone: No cognate antigen has been identified for it. No qualities accompany the bases; no much larger clone lies one base away.

The collaborating institutions used their own protocols to collect whole blood in K2EDTA tubes. For TCRbeta analysis, collaborators shipped samples as frozen whole blood, isolated PBMCs, or DNA extracted from either of those sample types. Broad study findings and their caveats: The quantity of clinical and demographic metadata differed by source and by participant and was supplied without curation.

In this chain, TRBV5-1 is recombined with TRBJ2-7; TRBD2 matches 11 bases in the middle. The receptor's source is a woman aged 55-75 years with acute or convalescent COVID-19. The specimen sequenced was peripheral blood. This receptor has the CDR3 CASSPLAGVRPEQYF. The base sequence is TGCGCCAGCAGCCCACTAGCGGGAGTAAGACCCGAGCAGTACTTC.